This T cell receptor (beta chain) is from a study of blood T cell repertoires in COVID-19. Whole-study context: PBMCs, B-cell-depleted T cells, or T cells provided the cDNA or gDNA that made up the material.

The CDR3 is 15 residues long. Germline loops: CDR1 MNHEY, CDR2 SMNVEV (reference sequence). The germline V and J ends were trimmed by 5 bases and 3 bases, with 14 bases remaining between them. It was during active infection that Seattle patients were enrolled and then longitudinally followed. Source study methods: Reference gene primer amplification gave estimated nucleated cell counts. The protocol was immunoSEQ multiplex PCR, while the TCRdb copy is restricted to in-frame clones and leaves out a portion. That table furnishes V, J and clone size, whereas the DNA furnished D and trimming. The data contain 200,000 to 300,000 clones, about 87% of them singletons.

The clonotype originates from a woman aged 60-75 years with COVID-19, enrolled during active disease. The sequenced sample was peripheral blood. V is TRBV27 and J is TRBJ1-5, with TRBD1 as a possible D gene (6 bases). The CDR3 here is CASSPLRGVNQPQHF. CDR3 in DNA: TGTGCCAGCAGTCCGCTCAGGGGTGTCAATCAGCCCCAGCATTTT.